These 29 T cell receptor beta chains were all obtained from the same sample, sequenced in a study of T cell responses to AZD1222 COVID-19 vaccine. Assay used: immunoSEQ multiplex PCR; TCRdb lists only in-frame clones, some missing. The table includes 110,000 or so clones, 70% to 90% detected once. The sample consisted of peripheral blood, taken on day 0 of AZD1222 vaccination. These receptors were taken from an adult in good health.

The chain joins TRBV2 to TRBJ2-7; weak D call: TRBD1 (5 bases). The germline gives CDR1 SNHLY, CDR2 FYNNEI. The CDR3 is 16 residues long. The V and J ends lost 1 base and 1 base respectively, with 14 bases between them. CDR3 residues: CASSEGAGRRSYEQYV. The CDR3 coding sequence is TGTGCCAGCAGTGAAGGGGCAGGGCGGAGATCCTACGAGCAGTACGTC.

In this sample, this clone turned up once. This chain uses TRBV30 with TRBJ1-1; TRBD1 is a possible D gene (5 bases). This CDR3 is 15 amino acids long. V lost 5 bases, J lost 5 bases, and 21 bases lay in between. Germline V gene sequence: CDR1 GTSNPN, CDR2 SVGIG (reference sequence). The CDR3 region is CAWVPEGRGLTEAFF. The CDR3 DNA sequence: TGTGCCTGGGTTCCGGAGGGGAGGGGCTTAACTGAAGCTTTCTTT.

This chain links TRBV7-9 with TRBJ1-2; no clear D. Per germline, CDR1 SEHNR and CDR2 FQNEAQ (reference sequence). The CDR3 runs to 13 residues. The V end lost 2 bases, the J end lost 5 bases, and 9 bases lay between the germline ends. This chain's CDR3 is CASSLHDSYGYTF. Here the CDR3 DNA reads TGTGCCAGCAGCTTACACGATTCATATGGCTACACCTTC.

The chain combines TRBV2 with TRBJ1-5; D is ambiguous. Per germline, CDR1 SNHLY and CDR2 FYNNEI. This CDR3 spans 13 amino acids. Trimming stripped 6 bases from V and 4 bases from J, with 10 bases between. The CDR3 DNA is TGTGCCAGCAGCTTTGACGGAAATCAGCCCCAGCATTTT. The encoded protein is CASSFDGNQPQHF. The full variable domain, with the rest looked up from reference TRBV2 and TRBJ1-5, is EPEVTQTPSHQVTQMGQEVILRCVPISNHLYFYWYRQILGQKVEFLVSFYNNEISEKSEIFDDQFSVERPDGSNFTLKIRSTKLEDSAMYFCASSFDGNQPQHFGDGTRLSIL.

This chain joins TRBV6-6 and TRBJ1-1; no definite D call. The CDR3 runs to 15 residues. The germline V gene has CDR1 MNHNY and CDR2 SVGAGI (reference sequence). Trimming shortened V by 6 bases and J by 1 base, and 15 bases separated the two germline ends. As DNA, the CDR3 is TGTGCCAGCAGCCCCAAACGGGCACAGAACACTGAAGCTTTCTTT. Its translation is CASSPKRAQNTEAFF.

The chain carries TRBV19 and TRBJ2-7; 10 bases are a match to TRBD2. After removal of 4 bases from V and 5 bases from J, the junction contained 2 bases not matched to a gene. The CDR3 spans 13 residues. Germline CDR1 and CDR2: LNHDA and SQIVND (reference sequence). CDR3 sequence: CASSTSGGHEQYF. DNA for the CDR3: TGTGCCAGTAGTACTAGCGGGGGCCACGAGCAGTACTTC.

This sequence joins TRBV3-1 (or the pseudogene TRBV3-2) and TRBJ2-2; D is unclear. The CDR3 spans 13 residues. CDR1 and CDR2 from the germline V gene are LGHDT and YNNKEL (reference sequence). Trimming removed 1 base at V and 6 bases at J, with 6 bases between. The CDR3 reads CASSQVDAGELFF. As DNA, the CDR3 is TGTGCCAGCAGCCAAGTTGATGCCGGGGAGCTGTTTTTT.

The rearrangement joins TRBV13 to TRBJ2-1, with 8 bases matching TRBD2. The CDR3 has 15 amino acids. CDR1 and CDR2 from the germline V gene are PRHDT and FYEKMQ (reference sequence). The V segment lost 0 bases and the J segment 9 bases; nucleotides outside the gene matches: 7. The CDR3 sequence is CASSLGGGATSEQFF. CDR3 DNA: TGTGCCAGCAGCTTAGGCGGGGGGGCAACGAGTGAGCAGTTCTTC. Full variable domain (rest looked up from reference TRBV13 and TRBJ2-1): AAGVIQSPRHLIKEKRETATLKCYPIPRHDTVYWYQQGPGQDPQFLISFYEKMQSDKGSIPDRFSAQQFSDYHSELNMSSLELGDSALYFCASSLGGGATSEQFFGPGTRLTVL.

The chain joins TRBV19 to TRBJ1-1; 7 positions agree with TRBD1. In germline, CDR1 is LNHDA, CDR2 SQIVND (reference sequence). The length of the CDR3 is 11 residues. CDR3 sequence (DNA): TGTGCTACAGGGGAGCACACTGAAGCTTTCTTT. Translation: CATGEHTEAFF.

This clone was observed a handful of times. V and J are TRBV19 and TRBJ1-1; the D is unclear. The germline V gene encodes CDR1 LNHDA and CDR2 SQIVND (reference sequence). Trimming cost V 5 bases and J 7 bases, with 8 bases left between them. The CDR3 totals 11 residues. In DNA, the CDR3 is TGTGCCAGTAGTGGACTTGTTGAAGCTTTCTTT. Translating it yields CASSGLVEAFF.

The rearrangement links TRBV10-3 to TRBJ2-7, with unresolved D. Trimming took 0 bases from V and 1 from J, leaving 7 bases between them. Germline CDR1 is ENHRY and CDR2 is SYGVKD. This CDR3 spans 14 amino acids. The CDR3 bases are TGTGCCATCAGTGAGTCTGGGCGGTCCTACGAGCAGTACGTC. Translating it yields CAISESGRSYEQYV.

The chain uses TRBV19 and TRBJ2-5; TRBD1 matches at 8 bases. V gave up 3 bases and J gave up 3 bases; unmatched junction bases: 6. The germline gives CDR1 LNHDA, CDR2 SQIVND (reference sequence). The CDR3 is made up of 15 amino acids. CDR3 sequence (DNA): TGTGCCAGTAGTATTGGGAACAGGGGGGAAGAGACCCAGTACTTC. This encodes CASSIGNRGEETQYF.

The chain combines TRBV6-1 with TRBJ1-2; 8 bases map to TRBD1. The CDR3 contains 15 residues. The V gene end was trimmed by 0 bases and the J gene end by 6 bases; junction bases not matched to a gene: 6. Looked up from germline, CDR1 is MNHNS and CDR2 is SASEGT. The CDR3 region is CASSEAFQGANGYTF. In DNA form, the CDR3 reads TGTGCCAGCAGTGAAGCGTTTCAGGGGGCGAATGGCTACACCTTC.

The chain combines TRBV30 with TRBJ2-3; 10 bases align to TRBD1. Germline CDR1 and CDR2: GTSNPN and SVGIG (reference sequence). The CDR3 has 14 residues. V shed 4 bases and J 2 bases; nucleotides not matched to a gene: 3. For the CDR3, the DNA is TGTGCCTGGACCGGGACAGGGGACACAGATACGCAGTATTTT. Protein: CAWTGTGDTDTQYF.

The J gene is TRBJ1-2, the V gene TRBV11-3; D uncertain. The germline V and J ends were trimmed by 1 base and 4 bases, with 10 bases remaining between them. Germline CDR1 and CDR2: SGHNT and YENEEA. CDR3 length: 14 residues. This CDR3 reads CASSLGDPGYGYTF. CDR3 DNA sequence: TGTGCCAGCAGCTTAGGTGATCCGGGCTATGGCTACACCTTC.

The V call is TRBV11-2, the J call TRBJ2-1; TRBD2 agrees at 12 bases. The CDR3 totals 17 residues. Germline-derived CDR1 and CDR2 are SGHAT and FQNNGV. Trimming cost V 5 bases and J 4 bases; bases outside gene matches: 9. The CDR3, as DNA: TGTGCCAGCAGCCTCTCGGGGCTAGCGGGGGGGTACAATGAGCAGTTCTTC. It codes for CASSLSGLAGGYNEQFF.

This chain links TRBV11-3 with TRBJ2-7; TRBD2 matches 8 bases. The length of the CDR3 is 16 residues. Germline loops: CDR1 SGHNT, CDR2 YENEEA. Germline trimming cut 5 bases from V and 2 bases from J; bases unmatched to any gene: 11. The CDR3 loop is CASSPSGGHGAYEQYV. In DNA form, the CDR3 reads TGTGCCAGCAGCCCGTCGGGAGGGCACGGGGCCTACGAGCAGTACGTC.

The CDR3 here is CASSSQTDTRETQYF. The DNA for the CDR3 is TGTGCCAGCAGCTCCCAGACAGACACCCGAGAGACCCAGTACTTC. V is TRBV7-8 and J is TRBJ2-5, with D maybe TRBD1 (5 bases). CDR3 size: 15 residues. The V and J ends lost 4 bases and 4 bases respectively, with 16 bases between them. The germline CDR1 and CDR2 sequences are SGHVS and FQNEAQ.

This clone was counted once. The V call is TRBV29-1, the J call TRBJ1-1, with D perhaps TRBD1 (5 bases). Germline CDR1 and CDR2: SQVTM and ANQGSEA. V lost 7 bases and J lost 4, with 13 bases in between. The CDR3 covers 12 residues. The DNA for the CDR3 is TGCAGCGCTTGGACGGGGGGCACTGAAGCTTTCTTT. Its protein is CSAWTGGTEAFF.

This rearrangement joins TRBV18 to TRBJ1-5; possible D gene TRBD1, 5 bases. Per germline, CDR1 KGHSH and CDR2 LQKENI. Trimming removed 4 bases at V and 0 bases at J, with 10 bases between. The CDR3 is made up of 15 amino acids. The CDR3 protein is CASSLGHDSNQPQHF. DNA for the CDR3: TGTGCCAGCTCACTCGGACACGATAGCAATCAGCCCCAGCATTTT.

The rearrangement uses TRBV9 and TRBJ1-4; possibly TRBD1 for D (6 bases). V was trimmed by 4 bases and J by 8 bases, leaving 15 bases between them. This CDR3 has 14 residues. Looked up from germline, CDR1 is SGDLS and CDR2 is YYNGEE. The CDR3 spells CASSMGHAAEKLFF. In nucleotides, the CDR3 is TGTGCCAGCAGCATGGGACACGCCGCAGAAAAACTGTTTTTT.

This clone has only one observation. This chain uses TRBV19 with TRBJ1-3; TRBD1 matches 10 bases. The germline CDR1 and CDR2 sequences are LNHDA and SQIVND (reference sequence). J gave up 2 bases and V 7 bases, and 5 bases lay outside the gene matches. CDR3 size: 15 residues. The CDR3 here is CASTPDRGAGNTIYF. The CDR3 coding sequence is TGTGCCAGTACCCCGGACAGGGGGGCTGGAAACACCATATATTTT.

The CDR3 DNA reads TGTGCCAGCAGCTTAGGGGACAGGGGGCACACTGAAGCTTTCTTT. Amino acid sequence: CASSLGDRGHTEAFF. The chain has TRBV7-9 and TRBJ1-1; the match to TRBD1 covers 12 bases. The CDR3 length is 15 residues. Trimming at V came to 1 base and at J to 3 bases, leaving 0 bases not matched to a gene. Germline V CDR1 and CDR2: SEHNR, FQNEAQ (reference sequence).

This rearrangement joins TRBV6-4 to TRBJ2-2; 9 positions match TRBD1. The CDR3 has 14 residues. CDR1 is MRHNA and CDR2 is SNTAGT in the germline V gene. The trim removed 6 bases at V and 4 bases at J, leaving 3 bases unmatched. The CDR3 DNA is TGTGCCAGCAGCCGGGACAGGGTCACCGGGGAGCTGTTTTTT. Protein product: CASSRDRVTGELFF.

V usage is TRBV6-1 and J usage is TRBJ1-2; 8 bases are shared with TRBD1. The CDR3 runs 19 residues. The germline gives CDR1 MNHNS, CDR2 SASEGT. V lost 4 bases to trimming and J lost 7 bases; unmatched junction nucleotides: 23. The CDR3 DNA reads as TGTGCCAGCAGTGTCTTCTCCGCGGCAGGGGGCGCGTGGATTGGTGGCTACACCTTC. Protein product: CASSVFSAAGGAWIGGYTF.

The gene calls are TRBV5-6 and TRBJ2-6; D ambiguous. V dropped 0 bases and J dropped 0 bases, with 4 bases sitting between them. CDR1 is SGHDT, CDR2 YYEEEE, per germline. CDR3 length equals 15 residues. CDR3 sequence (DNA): TGTGCCAGCAGCTTGGTGAACTCTGGGGCCAACGTCCTGACTTTC. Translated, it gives CASSLVNSGANVLTF.

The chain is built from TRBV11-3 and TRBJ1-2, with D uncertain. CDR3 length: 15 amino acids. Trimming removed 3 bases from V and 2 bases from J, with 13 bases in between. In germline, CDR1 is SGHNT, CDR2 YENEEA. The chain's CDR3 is CASSFTGPLNYGYTF. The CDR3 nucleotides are TGTGCCAGCAGCTTTACCGGGCCACTGAACTATGGCTACACCTTC.

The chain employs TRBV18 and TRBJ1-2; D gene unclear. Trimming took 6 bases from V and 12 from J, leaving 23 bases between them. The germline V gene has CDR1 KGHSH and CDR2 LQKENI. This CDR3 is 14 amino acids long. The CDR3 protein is CASSPSTPPTVNTF. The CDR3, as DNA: TGTGCCAGCTCCCCCAGCACGCCCCCTACGGTGAACACCTTC.

CDR3 amino acids: CASSLPGVGYTF. Here the CDR3 DNA reads TGTGCCAGCAGTCTGCCCGGGGTCGGCTACACCTTC. This chain connects TRBV12-3 or TRBV12-4 to TRBJ1-2, with unresolved D. This CDR3 comprises 12 residues. V lost 5 bases, J lost 8 bases, and 12 bases lay in between.